Sequencing of this T cell receptor (beta chain) was carried out in a study of blood T cell repertoires in COVID-19. Study-wide context: Collection of acute and convalescent COVID-19 samples took place in the United States, Italy and Spain. PBMCs, B-cell-depleted T cells, or T cells were the source of the cDNA or gDNA that made up the material.

V was pared by 1 base and J by 7 bases, with 7 bases of the junction left unmatched. Germline-derived CDR1 and CDR2 are SGHKS and YYEKEE (reference sequence). The CDR3 runs 16 residues. Authors' processing steps: Nucleated cell number was recorded as an estimate derived from reference gene primer amplification. The assay was immunoSEQ multiplex PCR, and TCRdb's table has in-frame clones only and misses some. The V and J calls and clone size were taken over from that table, and D and trimming were inferred from the DNA. Of 95,000 to 100,000 clones in the sample, over 80% were seen once. The sequencing input was peripheral blood. V and J are TRBV5-5 and TRBJ1-6, with 8 nucleotides matching TRBD1. This receptor was identified in a man over 45 with acute or convalescent COVID-19. Here the CDR3 DNA reads TGTGCCAGCAGCTTGACCGGACAGGGAATGAATTCACCCCTCCACTTT. Protein product: CASSLTGQGMNSPLHF.